Listed below are T cell receptor beta chains from one sample, sequenced in a study of blood T cell repertoires in COVID-19. Here immunoSEQ multiplex PCR was the method, and the copy in TCRdb shows in-frame clones only, minus some. Of under 250,000 clones in the sample, approximately 80% are singletons; the top ten hold approximately 10%. Material: peripheral blood. These receptors were obtained from a man between 50 and 59 years old with active or convalescent COVID-19. CDR3s include the opening cysteine and the closing phenylalanine or tryptophan. Each record gives: clone size, V gene, D gene, J gene, CDR3 DNA, CDR3 protein. The D gene is left open where the match is weak. Expanded clones are given a class, and other clones once, few, many or no size at all.

.,TRBV24-1,TRBD1,TRBJ2-3,TGTGCCACCGGGGACAGGGGGCGAGATACGCAGTATTTT,CATGDRGRDTQYF
.,TRBV7-3,.,TRBJ2-6,TGTGCCAGCTGGAGGCTAGCCTCTGGGGCCAACGTCCTGACTTTC,CASWRLASGANVLTF
.,TRBV5-1,.,TRBJ2-7,TGCGCCAGCAGCGTACTACTCGGTTCCTACGAGCAGTACTTC,CASSVLLGSYEQYF
.,TRBV5-1,.,TRBJ2-1,TGCGCCAGCAGCGGAGAATTCCTCTCCTACAATGAGCAGTTCTTC,CASSGEFLSYNEQFF
.,TRBV10-3,.,TRBJ2-6,TGTGCCATCACCCCTCGGGGGGTAGGGGGCTCTGGGGCCAACGTCCTGACTTTC,CAITPRGVGGSGANVLTF
.,TRBV19,.,TRBJ1-1,TGTGCCAGTAGTGCAGGGGTTAGAACTGAAGCTTTCTTT,CASSAGVRTEAFF
few,TRBV2,.,TRBJ1-1,TGTGCCAGCAGTGACAGGGGGAACACTGAAGCTTTCTTT,CASSDRGNTEAFF
.,TRBV4-1,TRBD2,TRBJ2-1,TGCGCCAGCAGCCAGTCGTGGACTAGCTTGAGCTCCTACAATGAGCAGTTCTTC,CASSQSWTSLSSYNEQFF
.,TRBV4-3,.,TRBJ2-3,TGCGCCAGCAGCCAAGGAGGTGGGACAGATACGCAGTATTTT,CASSQGGGTDTQYF
.,TRBV19,TRBD1,TRBJ1-5,TGTGCCAGTAGTATAGGGGACAGGGGCTTGAATCAGCCCCAGCATTTT,CASSIGDRGLNQPQHF
once,TRBV2,.,TRBJ2-7,TGTGCCAGCAGATTAACAGGGCCCTACGAGCAGTACTTC,CASRLTGPYEQYF
.,TRBV4-3,.,TRBJ1-1,TGCGCCAGCAGCCAAGTCGAGTGGAACACTGAAGCTTTCTTT,CASSQVEWNTEAFF
once,TRBV2,TRBD1,TRBJ1-2,TGTGCCAGCACCATGGACAGGGGGCACAACTATGGCTACACCTTC,CASTMDRGHNYGYTF
.,TRBV19,TRBD1,TRBJ1-1,TGTGCCAGTAGTGGAGAACAGGGGCAGGCTGAAGCTTTCTTT,CASSGEQGQAEAFF
.,TRBV10-3,TRBD2,TRBJ2-3,TGTGCCATCAGTGATAGCGGGGGGCTCACAGATACGCAGTATTTT,CAISDSGGLTDTQYF
.,TRBV14,.,TRBJ2-1,TGTGCCAGTAGCCTTCAGGGGTACAATGAGCAGTTCTTC,CASSLQGYNEQFF
.,TRBV5-1,TRBD1,TRBJ1-4,TGCGCCAGCAGCTTTTTAGGGGGCGAGGAAGAAAAACTGTTTTTT,CASSFLGGEEEKLFF
.,TRBV3-1/TRBV3-2,.,TRBJ1-4,TGTGCCAGCAGCCATTCGTTTCGGGGGGCGCGGGGTGAAAAACTGTTTTTT,CASSHSFRGARGEKLFF
.,TRBV7-2,.,TRBJ2-1,TGTGCCAGCAGCTTAGAGGGTAGGGGGGGCCTCCAGTTCTTC,CASSLEGRGGLQFF
.,TRBV10-3,.,TRBJ1-3,TGTGCCATCAGTGAACTTGACAGAAGAAACACCATATATTTT,CAISELDRRNTIYF
.,TRBV15,.,TRBJ1-5,TGTGCCACCAGCGGTACGGATCAGCCCCAGCATTTT,CATSGTDQPQHF
.,TRBV7-2,.,TRBJ1-1,TGTGCCAGCAGCTTAGAGGGGAGGGGAGCTTTCTTT,CASSLEGRGAFF
.,TRBV4-1,.,TRBJ2-1,TGCGCCAGCAGCCCAAGCCCGGGACATCCCTACAATGAGCAGTTCTTC,CASSPSPGHPYNEQFF
.,TRBV21-1,.,TRBJ1-4,TGTGCCAGCAGCAAAGGGGGACCCAGGGGAAGGGCAACTAATGAAAAACTGTTTTTT,CASSKGGPRGRATNEKLFF
.,TRBV10-3,TRBD1,TRBJ2-3,TGTGCCATCGCAGGGGGCTCGGATACGCAGTATTTT,CAIAGGSDTQYF
.,TRBV5-1,TRBD1,TRBJ1-2,TGCGCCAGCAGCTCGACAGGGGCGAGGGATGGCTACACCTTC,CASSSTGARDGYTF
.,TRBV28,TRBD2,TRBJ2-5,TGTGCCAGCAGTTTCTCTAGTAGCGGGCAAGAGACCCAGTACTTC,CASSFSSSGQETQYF
.,TRBV2,.,TRBJ2-1,TGTGCCACTACTGGGGACTTGGCCTACAATGAGCAGTTCTTC,CATTGDLAYNEQFF
.,TRBV7-2,.,TRBJ2-2,TGTGCCAGCAGCTTAGAAGGGGGTCCCGGGGAGCTGTTTTTT,CASSLEGGPGELFF
.,TRBV11-2,.,TRBJ1-2,TGTGCCAGCAGCCGTACAAGTTTAGGCTACACCTTC,CASSRTSLGYTF
.,TRBV28,.,TRBJ2-2,TGTGCCAGCAGTTTTGGGCAGCCGAACACCGGGGAGCTGTTTTTT,CASSFGQPNTGELFF
.,TRBV29-1,TRBD1,TRBJ2-1,TGCAGCGTTGAGGACAGGGTCGGGGAGCAGTTCTTC,CSVEDRVGEQFF
.,TRBV3-1/TRBV3-2,TRBD1,TRBJ2-7,TGTGCCAGCAGCCCCGGACAGGGCGGGGAGTACTTC,CASSPGQGGEYF
.,TRBV7-2,.,TRBJ1-5,TGTGCCAGCAGCTTAGTGGGGGGAGGCAATCAGCCCCAGCATTTT,CASSLVGGGNQPQHF
.,TRBV20-1,.,TRBJ1-6,TGCAGTGCTAGTAGTCGGACAGCGATTAATTCACCCCTCCACTTT,CSASSRTAINSPLHF
.,TRBV7-2,TRBD1,TRBJ1-2,TGTGCCAGCAGCTCCCACAGGGGTAATGGCTACACCTTC,CASSSHRGNGYTF
.,TRBV18,.,TRBJ1-4,TGTGCCAGCAGAACAGGTTCTCCCGGGGGTGAAAAACTGTTTTTT,CASRTGSPGGEKLFF
.,TRBV28,TRBD2,TRBJ2-7,TGTGCCAGCAGTTTACTAGCGGGACACGACGAGCAGTACTTC,CASSLLAGHDEQYF
.,TRBV5-4,.,TRBJ2-5,TGTGCCAGCAGCTTGTTGAGGGGGGGAGGAGAGACCCAGTACTTC,CASSLLRGGGETQYF
.,TRBV6-5,TRBD1,TRBJ1-1,TGTGCCAGCAGGAGGACAGGGGGAGTTACTGAAGCTTTCTTT,CASRRTGGVTEAFF
.,TRBV2,.,TRBJ1-4,TGTGCCAGCAGCCGGCGGTCAGCGGGGAATGAAAAACTGTTTTTT,CASSRRSAGNEKLFF
.,TRBV27,.,TRBJ1-3,TGTGCCTGGGGGGGGAGGACCCGCTCCCCCTCTGGAAACACCATATATTTT,CAWGGRTRSPSGNTIYF
once,TRBV6-5,TRBD1,TRBJ2-3,TGTGCCAGCAGTCCAGACAGGGCTAGCACAGATACGCAGTATTTT,CASSPDRASTDTQYF
.,TRBV7-2,.,TRBJ1-1,TGTGCCAGCAGCTTACCCCCTAGTGAAGAAACTGAAGCTTTCTTT,CASSLPPSEETEAFF
.,TRBV4-1,TRBD2,TRBJ2-1,TGCGCCAGCACCCTCCAGGGGCTAGCGGGGACCAATGAGCAGTTCTTC,CASTLQGLAGTNEQFF
.,TRBV19,TRBD2,TRBJ2-1,TGTGCCAGTAGTGACGGACTAGCGGGAGTCGGATGGGGCAATGAGCAGTTCTTC,CASSDGLAGVGWGNEQFF
.,TRBV19,TRBD2,TRBJ2-7,TGTGCCAGTAGTACCGTAGCGGGATTAAGCTCCTACGAGCAGTACTTC,CASSTVAGLSSYEQYF
.,TRBV15,TRBD1,TRBJ2-1,TGTGCCACCAGCAGAGAAAGGACAGGGCGGAATGAGCAGTTCTTC,CATSRERTGRNEQFF
few,TRBV25-1,.,TRBJ2-3,TGTGCCAGCAGTGGTCTAGCGCCAGATACGCAGTATTTT,CASSGLAPDTQYF
.,TRBV28,.,TRBJ2-7,TGTGCCAGCTCCTCAGGGGCAAGGGAGCAGTACTTC,CASSSGAREQYF
once,TRBV4-1,TRBD2,TRBJ2-3,TGCGCCAGCAGCCAAGATTTAGCTAGCGGGAGGGCAGATACGCAGTATTTT,CASSQDLASGRADTQYF
.,TRBV19,TRBD1,TRBJ2-1,TGTGCCAGTAGTAAAGGGACAGGGGGTATCAATGAGCAGTTCTTC,CASSKGTGGINEQFF
.,TRBV23-1,.,TRBJ2-5,TGCGCCAGCAGTCAACGCCTCGGCGAACCGAGGGAGACCCAGTACTTC,CASSQRLGEPRETQYF
.,TRBV6-2/TRBV6-3,.,TRBJ1-5,TGTGCCAGCAGTGACAGAAATCAGCCCCAGCATTTT,CASSDRNQPQHF
.,TRBV4-3,.,TRBJ1-2,TGCGCCAGCAGCCAGGGGGAGGGGTCTGGCTACACCTTC,CASSQGEGSGYTF